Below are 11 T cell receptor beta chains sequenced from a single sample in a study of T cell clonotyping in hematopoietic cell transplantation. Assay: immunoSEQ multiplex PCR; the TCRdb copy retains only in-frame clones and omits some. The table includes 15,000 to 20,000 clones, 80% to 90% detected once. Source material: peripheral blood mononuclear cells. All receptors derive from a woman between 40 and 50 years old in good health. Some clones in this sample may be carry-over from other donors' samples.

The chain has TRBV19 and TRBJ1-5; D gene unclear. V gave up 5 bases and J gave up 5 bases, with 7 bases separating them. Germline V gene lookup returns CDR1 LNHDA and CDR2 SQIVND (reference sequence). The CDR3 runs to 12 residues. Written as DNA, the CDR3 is TGTGCCAGTAGTCCCCGGGATCAGCCCCAGCATTTT. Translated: CASSPRDQPQHF.

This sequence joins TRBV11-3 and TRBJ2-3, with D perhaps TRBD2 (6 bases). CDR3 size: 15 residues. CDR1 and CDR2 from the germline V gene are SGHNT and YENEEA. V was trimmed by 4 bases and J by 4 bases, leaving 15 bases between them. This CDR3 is CASSWGGRSADTQYF. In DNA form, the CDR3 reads TGTGCCAGCAGCTGGGGAGGCCGGAGTGCAGATACGCAGTATTTT.

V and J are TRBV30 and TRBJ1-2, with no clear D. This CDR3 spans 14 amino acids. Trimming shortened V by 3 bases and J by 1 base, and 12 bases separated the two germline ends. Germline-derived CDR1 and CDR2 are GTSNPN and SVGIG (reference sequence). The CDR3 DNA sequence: TGTGCCTGGAGCGCAATGACGGTTAACTATGGCTACACCTTC. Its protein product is CAWSAMTVNYGYTF.

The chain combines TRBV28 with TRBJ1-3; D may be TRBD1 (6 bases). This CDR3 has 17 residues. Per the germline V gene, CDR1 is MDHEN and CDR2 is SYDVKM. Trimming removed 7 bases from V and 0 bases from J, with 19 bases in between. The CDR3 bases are TGTGCCAGCACCGCAACTCCGGGACACTCCTCTGGAAACACCATATATTTT. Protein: CASTATPGHSSGNTIYF.

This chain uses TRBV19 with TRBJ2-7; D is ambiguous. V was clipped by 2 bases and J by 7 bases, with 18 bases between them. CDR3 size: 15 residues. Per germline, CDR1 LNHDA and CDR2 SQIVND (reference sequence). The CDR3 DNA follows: TGTGCCAGTAGTATAACGGGCCGCCGGGCTAAAGAGCAGTACTTC. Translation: CASSITGRRAKEQYF. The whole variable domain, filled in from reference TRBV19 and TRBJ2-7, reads DGGITQSPKYLFRKEGQNVTLSCEQNLNHDAMYWYRQDPGQGLRLIYYSQIVNDFQKGDIAEGYSVSREKKESFPLTVTSAQKNPTAFYLCASSITGRRAKEQYFGPGTRLTVT.

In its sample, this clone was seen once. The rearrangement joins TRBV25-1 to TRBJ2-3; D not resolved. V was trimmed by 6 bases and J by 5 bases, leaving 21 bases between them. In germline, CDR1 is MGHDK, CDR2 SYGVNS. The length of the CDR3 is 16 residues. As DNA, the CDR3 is TGTGCCAGCAGCCCCGAACTTGCCAGTTCGTTAGATACGCAGTATTTT. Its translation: CASSPELASSLDTQYF.

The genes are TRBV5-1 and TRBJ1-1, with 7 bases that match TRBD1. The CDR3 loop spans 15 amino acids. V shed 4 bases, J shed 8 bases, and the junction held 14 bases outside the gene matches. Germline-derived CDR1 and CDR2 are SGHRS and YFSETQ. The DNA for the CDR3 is TGCGCCAGCAGCCCTACACAGGGGAGAGTCACCGAAGCTTTCTTT. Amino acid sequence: CASSPTQGRVTEAFF. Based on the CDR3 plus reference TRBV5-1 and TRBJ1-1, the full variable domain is KAGVTQTPRYLIKTRGQQVTLSCSPISGHRSVSWYQQTPGQGLQFLFEYFSETQRNKGNFPGRFSGRQFSNSRSEMNVSTLELGDSALYLCASSPTQGRVTEAFFGQGTRLTVV.

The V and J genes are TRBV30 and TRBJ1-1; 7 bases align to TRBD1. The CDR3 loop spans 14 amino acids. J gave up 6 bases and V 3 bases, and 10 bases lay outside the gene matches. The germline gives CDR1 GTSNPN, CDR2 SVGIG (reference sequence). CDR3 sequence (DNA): TGTGCCTGGAGGGAAGGGGGAGGGGGCTCTGAAGCTTTCTTT. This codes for CAWREGGGGSEAFF.

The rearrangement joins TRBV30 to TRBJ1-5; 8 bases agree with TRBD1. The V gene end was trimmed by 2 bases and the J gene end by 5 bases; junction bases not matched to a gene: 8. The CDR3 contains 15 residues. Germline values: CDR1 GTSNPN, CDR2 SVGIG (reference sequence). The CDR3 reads CAWSSTGAGDQPQHF. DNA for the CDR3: TGTGCCTGGAGTTCGACAGGGGCGGGGGATCAGCCCCAGCATTTT. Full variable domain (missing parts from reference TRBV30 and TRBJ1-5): SQTIHQWPATLVQPVGSPLSLECTVEGTSNPNLYWYRQAAGRGLQLLFYSVGIGQISSEVPQNLSASRPQDRQFILSSKKLLLSDSGFYLCAWSSTGAGDQPQHFGDGTRLSIL.

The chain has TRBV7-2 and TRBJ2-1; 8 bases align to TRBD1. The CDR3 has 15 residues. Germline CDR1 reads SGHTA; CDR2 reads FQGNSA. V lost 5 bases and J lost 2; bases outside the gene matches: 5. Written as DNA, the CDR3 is TGTGCCAGCAGCAACGGACAGGGTACCTACAATGAGCAGTTCTTC. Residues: CASSNGQGTYNEQFF.

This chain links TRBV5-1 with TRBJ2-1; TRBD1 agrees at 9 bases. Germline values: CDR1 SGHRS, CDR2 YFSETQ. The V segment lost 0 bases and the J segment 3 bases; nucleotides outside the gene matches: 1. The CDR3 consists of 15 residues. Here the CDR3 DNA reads TGCGCCAGCAGCTTGGGGGACAGGGACTACAATGAGCAGTTCTTC. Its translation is CASSLGDRDYNEQFF.